This T cell receptor beta chain comes out of a study of prognosis after radiotherapy for stage I lung cancer. The ends lost 5 bases at V and 3 bases at J; junction bases unmatched: 9. Germline values: CDR1 SGHNT, CDR2 YENEEA. The CDR3 has 15 amino acids. This clonotype was found many times. The TCR beta CDR3 region was amplified from genomic DNA, with two rounds of multiplex PCR being used for the amplification. Primers targeting each individual TRBV and TRBJ gene were applied in first-round PCR. For its second round, the PCR relied on universal primers. TCRdb processed the multiplex PCR reads anew with MiXCR; each CDR3 protein has one entry. This sample carries around 15,000 distinct CDR3 sequences, about a sixth of them seen once, and the ten largest clones take 38%.

The specimen comprised PBMCs, sampled before or after stereotactic body radiation therapy (not recorded which). The rearrangement links TRBV11-3 to TRBJ2-7, with TRBD2 matching 8 bases. This clonotype originated in a donor at least 50 years old with non-small cell lung cancer. The CDR3 DNA is TGTGCCAGCAGCCCAAGCGGGAGAGGGGACTACGAGCAGTACTTC. Its translation: CASSPSGRGDYEQYF.